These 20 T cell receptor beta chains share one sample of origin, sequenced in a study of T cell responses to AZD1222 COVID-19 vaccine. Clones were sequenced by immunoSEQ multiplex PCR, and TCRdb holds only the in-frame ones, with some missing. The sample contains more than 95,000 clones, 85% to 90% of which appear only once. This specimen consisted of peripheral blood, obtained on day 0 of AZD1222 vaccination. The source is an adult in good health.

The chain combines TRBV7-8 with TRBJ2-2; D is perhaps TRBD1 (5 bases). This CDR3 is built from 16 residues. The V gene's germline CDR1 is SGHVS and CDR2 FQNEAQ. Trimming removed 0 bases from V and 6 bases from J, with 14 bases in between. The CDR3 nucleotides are TGTGCCAGCAGCTTAGCAAGCCAGGGTCGGGCCGGGGAGCTGTTTTTT. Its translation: CASSLASQGRAGELFF.

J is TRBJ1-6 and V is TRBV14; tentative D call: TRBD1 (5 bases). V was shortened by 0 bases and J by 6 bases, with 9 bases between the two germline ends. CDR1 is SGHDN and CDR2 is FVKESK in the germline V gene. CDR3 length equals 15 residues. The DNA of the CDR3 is TGTGCCAGCAGCCAAGAAGCAGGGCTTAATTCACCCCTCCACTTT. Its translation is CASSQEAGLNSPLHF. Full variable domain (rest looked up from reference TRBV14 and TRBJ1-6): EAGVTQFPSHSVIEKGQTVTLRCDPISGHDNLYWYRRVMGKEIKFLLHFVKESKQDESGMPNNRFLAERTGGTYSTLKVQPAELEDSGVYFCASSQEAGLNSPLHFGNGTRLTVT.

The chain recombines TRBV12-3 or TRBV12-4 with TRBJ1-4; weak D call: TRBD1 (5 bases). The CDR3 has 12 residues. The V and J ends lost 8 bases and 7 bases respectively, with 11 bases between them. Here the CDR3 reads CASGAVGEKLFF. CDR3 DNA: TGTGCCAGCGGGGCAGTGGGTGAAAAACTGTTTTTT.

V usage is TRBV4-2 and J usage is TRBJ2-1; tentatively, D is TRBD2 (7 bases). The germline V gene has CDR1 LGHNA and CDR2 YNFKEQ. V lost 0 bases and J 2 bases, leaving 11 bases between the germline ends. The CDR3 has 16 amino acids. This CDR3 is CASSQDWGGAYNEQFF. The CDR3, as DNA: TGTGCCAGCAGCCAAGATTGGGGGGGCGCCTACAATGAGCAGTTCTTC.

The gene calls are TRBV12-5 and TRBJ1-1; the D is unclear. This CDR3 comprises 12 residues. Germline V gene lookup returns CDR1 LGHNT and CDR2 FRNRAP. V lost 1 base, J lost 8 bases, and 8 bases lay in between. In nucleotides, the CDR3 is TGTGCTAGTGGTTTGGACAGTAGAGAAGCTTTCTTT. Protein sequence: CASGLDSREAFF. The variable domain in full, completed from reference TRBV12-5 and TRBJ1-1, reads DARVTQTPRHKVTEMGQEVTMRCQPILGHNTVFWYRQTMMQGLELLAYFRNRAPLDDSGMPKDRFSAEMPDATLATLKIQPSEPRDSAVYFCASGLDSREAFFGQGTRLTVV.

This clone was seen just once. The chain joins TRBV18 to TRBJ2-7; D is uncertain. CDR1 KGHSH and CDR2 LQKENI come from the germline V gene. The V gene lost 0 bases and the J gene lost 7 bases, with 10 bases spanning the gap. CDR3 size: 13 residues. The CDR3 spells CASSPPTLKEQYF. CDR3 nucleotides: TGTGCCAGCTCACCACCTACGCTGAAAGAGCAGTACTTC.

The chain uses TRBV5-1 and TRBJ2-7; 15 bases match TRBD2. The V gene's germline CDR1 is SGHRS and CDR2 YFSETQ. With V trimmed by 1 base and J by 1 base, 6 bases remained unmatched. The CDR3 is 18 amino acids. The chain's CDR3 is CASSLWTSGRAESYEQYF. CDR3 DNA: TGCGCCAGCAGCTTGTGGACTAGCGGGAGGGCCGAGTCCTACGAGCAGTACTTC.

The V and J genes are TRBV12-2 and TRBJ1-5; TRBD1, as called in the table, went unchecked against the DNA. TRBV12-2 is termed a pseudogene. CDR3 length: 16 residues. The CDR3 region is CASRLATGSGNQPQHF. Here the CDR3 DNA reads TGTGCAAGTCGCTTGGCGACAGGGTCGGGCAATCAGCCCCAGCATTTT.

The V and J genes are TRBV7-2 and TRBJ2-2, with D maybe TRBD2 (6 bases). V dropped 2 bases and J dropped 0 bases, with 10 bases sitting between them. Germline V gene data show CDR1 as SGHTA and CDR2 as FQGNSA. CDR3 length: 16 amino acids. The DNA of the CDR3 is TGTGCCAGCAGCTTATTCGGGGGTTCGAACACCGGGGAGCTGTTTTTT. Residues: CASSLFGGSNTGELFF.

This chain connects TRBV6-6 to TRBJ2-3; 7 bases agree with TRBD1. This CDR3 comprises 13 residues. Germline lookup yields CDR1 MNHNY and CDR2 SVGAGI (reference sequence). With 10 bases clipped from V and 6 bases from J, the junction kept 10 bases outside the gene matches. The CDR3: CATRDSIDDTQYF. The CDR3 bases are TGTGCCACCCGGGACAGCATCGACGATACGCAGTATTTT.

CDR3 protein: CASSPGQENTEAFF. As DNA, the CDR3 is TGTGCCAGCTCACCTGGACAGGAGAACACTGAAGCTTTCTTT. The chain couples TRBV18 to TRBJ1-1; 7 nucleotides align to TRBD1. Germline trimming cut 3 bases from V and 1 base from J; bases unmatched to any gene: 2. Germline V gene lookup returns CDR1 KGHSH and CDR2 LQKENI. The CDR3 runs to 14 residues.

The CDR3 DNA reads as TGTGCCAGCAGCCCGGGGGGGACCTACGAGCAGTACTTC. Translation: CASSPGGTYEQYF. This rearrangement joins TRBV11-3 to TRBJ2-7; TRBD2 aligns across 8 bases. Germline CDR1 reads SGHNT; CDR2 reads YENEEA. This CDR3 has 13 amino acids. Trimming at V came to 5 bases and at J to 2 bases, leaving 2 bases not matched to a gene.

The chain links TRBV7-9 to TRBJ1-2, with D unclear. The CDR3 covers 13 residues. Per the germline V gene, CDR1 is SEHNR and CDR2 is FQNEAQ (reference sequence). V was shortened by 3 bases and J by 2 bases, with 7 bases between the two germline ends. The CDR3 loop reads CASSLTPNYGYTF. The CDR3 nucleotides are TGTGCCAGCAGCTTGACGCCCAACTATGGCTACACCTTC.

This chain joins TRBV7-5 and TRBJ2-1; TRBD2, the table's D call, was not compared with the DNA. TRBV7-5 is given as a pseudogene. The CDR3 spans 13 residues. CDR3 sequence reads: CARSPKLPNEQFF. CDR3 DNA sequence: TGTGCCAGAAGCCCGAAACTACCCAATGAGCAGTTCTTC.

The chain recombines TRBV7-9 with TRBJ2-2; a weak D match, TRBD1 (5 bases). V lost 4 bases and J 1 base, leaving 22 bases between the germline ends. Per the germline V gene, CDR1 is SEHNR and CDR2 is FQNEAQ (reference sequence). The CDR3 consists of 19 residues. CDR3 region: CASSSLPVEAGKNTGELFF. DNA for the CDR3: TGTGCCAGCAGCTCCCTCCCAGTTGAGGCAGGGAAGAACACCGGGGAGCTGTTTTTT.

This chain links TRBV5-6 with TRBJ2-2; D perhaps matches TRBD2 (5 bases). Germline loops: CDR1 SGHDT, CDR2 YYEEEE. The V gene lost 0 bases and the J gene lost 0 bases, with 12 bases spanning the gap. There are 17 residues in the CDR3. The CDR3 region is CASSLGGRSSNTGELFF. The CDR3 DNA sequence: TGTGCCAGCAGCTTGGGAGGGCGCAGCTCGAACACCGGGGAGCTGTTTTTT.

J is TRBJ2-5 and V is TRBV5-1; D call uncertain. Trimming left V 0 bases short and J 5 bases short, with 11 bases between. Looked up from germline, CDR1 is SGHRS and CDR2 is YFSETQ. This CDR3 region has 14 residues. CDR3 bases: TGCGCCAGCAGCTTGGGGCCGACCCAGGAGACCCAGTACTTC. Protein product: CASSLGPTQETQYF.

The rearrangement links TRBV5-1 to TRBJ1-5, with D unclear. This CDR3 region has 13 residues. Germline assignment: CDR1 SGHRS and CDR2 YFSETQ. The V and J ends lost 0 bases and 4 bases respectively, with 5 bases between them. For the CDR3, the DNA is TGCGCCAGCAGCTTGGTGGGTAATCAGCCCCAGCATTTT. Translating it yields CASSLVGNQPQHF.

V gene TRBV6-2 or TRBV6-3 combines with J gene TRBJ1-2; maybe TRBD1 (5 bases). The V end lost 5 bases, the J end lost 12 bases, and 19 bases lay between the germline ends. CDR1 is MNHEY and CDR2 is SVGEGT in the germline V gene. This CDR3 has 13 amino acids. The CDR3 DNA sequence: TGTGCCAGCAGTGATCCGGGACGGTCGTTTGACACCTTC. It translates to CASSDPGRSFDTF.

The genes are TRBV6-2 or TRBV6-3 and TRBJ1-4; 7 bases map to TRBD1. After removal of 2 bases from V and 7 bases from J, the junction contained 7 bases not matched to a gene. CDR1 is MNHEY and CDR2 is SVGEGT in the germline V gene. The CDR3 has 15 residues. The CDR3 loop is CASSYEGAGSEKLFF. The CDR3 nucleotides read TGTGCCAGCAGTTACGAGGGGGCCGGATCTGAAAAACTGTTTTTT.